These 6 T cell receptor beta chains were sequenced from one sample in a study of blood T cell repertoires in COVID-19. Assay used: immunoSEQ multiplex PCR; TCRdb lists only in-frame clones, some missing. The top ten hold around 1.9% of the sample, which has around 250,000 clones, 70% to 85% seen once. The sequenced material came from peripheral blood. The receptors here all came from a woman of 80 years or more with acute or convalescent COVID-19.

The chain couples TRBV14 to TRBJ1-1; D is possibly TRBD1 (6 bases). Germline CDR1 reads SGHDN; CDR2 reads FVKESK. Trimming stripped 4 bases from V and 10 bases from J, with 22 bases between. The CDR3 totals 15 residues. This CDR3 reads CASSLTSTGGIGAFF. The CDR3 region has the DNA TGTGCCAGCAGCCTTACGTCGACAGGTGGGATCGGAGCTTTCTTT.

This sequence joins TRBV28 and TRBJ2-5; 13 positions agree with TRBD2. The trim removed 5 bases at V and 5 bases at J, leaving 5 bases unmatched. The CDR3 is made up of 15 amino acids. Germline values: CDR1 MDHEN, CDR2 SYDVKM. The DNA for the CDR3 is TGTGCCAGCAGTACCACTAGCGGGGGGGGCGAGACCCAGTACTTC. The encoded protein is CASSTTSGGGETQYF.

The V call is TRBV5-1, the J call TRBJ1-3, with D unresolved. V dropped 0 bases and J dropped 3 bases, with 10 bases sitting between them. The CDR3 runs to 15 residues. Germline CDR1 is SGHRS and CDR2 is YFSETQ. CDR3 DNA sequence: TGCGCCAGCAGCTTGGCTGACGGGGTTGGAAACACCATATATTTT. Amino acids: CASSLADGVGNTIYF. Together with reference TRBV5-1 and TRBJ1-3, the CDR3 gives the full variable domain: KAGVTQTPRYLIKTRGQQVTLSCSPISGHRSVSWYQQTPGQGLQFLFEYFSETQRNKGNFPGRFSGRQFSNSRSEMNVSTLELGDSALYLCASSLADGVGNTIYFGEGSWLTVV.

This clone was picked up one time. CDR3 in amino acids: CASSPSRDLAGELFF. DNA of the CDR3: TGTGCCAGCAGCCCGTCCCGGGACTTGGCCGGGGAGCTGTTTTTT. This chain uses TRBV7-2 with TRBJ2-2; D might be TRBD2 (6 bases). V was shortened by 5 bases and J by 6 bases, with 16 bases between the two germline ends. The CDR3 totals 15 residues. CDR1 is SGHTA, CDR2 FQGNSA, per germline.

J is TRBJ1-6 and V is TRBV30; TRBD1 matches at 10 bases. Losses at the gene ends were 3 bases for V and 6 bases for J; bases not matched to a gene: 8. The germline gives CDR1 GTSNPN, CDR2 SVGIG (reference sequence). CDR3 length equals 16 residues. CDR3 amino acids: CAWRSRDRGSNSPLHF. For the CDR3, the DNA is TGTGCCTGGAGGTCCCGGGACAGGGGATCTAATTCACCCCTCCACTTT.

V gene TRBV27 combines with J gene TRBJ2-7, with 7 bases fitting TRBD1. V was clipped by 4 bases and J by 2 bases; unmatched bases: 8. The CDR3 extends over 15 amino acids. The V gene's germline CDR1 is MNHEY and CDR2 SMNVEV (reference sequence). The CDR3 DNA reads TGTGCCAGCAGTTCAAATCACAGGGGCACCTACGAGCAGTACTTC. Translation: CASSSNHRGTYEQYF.